These T cell receptor beta chains were read from a single sample in a study of T-cell memory formation after mild COVID-19. TCRdb redid the calling of the 5' RACE reads with MiXCR, one entry per CDR3 protein. Of about 500,000 distinct CDR3 sequences in the sample, 20% were seen once. The sample comprised PBMCs or a T cell subset sorted from them (not recorded which). Receptors were obtained from an adult woman who had mild COVID-19 (a few samples of this study predate the infection). Cell type and time point are not known. Each CDR3 is given with its conserved first and last residue. Fields, in order: clone size, J gene, V gene, D gene, CDR3 protein, CDR3 DNA. D genes are given only for firm matches. Clone size is given for some rows only: seen once, a few or many times, or a class if the clone is expanded.

.,TRBJ1-3,TRBV3-1,.,CASSHQAGSGNTIYF,TGTGCCAGCAGCCATCAAGCCGGCTCTGGAAACACCATATATTTT
many,TRBJ2-3,TRBV2,.,CASIRSRSGISTDTQYF,TGTGCCAGCATAAGGTCGCGGAGCGGAATAAGCACAGATACGCAGTATTTT
many,TRBJ1-1,TRBV6-1,TRBD1,CASTRDRGFTEAFF,TGTGCCAGCACTCGGGACAGGGGTTTCACTGAAGCTTTCTTT
.,TRBJ1-1,TRBV3-1,TRBD1,CASSRPTGVNTEAFF,TGTGCCAGCAGCCGCCCGACAGGGGTGAACACTGAAGCTTTCTTT
once,TRBJ1-4,TRBV27,.,CASSPGTPWKEKLFF,TGTGCCAGCAGCCCCGGGACCCCATGGAAAGAAAAACTGTTTTTT
few,TRBJ2-2,TRBV12-3/TRBV12-4,.,CASTLSANTGELFF,TGTGCCAGCACTTTAAGCGCCAACACCGGGGAGCTGTTTTTT
.,TRBJ1-1,TRBV21-1,.,CASSKRGLGTEAFF,TGTGCCAGCAGCAAACGGGGGTTGGGCACTGAAGCTTTCTTT
.,TRBJ2-3,TRBV4-2,.,CASAQTDTQYF,TGTGCCAGTGCACAGACAGATACGCAGTATTTT
.,TRBJ2-1,TRBV9,.,CASSVEGRGSNEQFF,TGTGCCAGCAGCGTAGAGGGCAGGGGCTCGAATGAGCAGTTCTTC
few,TRBJ2-1,TRBV7-2,.,CASSFWSSYNEQFF,TGTGCCAGCAGCTTTTGGAGCTCCTACAATGAGCAGTTCTTC
.,TRBJ1-5,TRBV6-2/TRBV6-3,.,CASSYTRPRRGGNQPQHF,TGTGCCAGCAGTTACACCCGCCCCCGGCGGGGTGGCAATCAGCCCCAGCATTTT
.,TRBJ1-1,TRBV30,.,CAWTVNTEAFF,TGTGCCTGGACAGTGAACACTGAAGCTTTCTTT
.,TRBJ1-1,TRBV14,TRBD1,CASSQDQWRGLLNTEAFF,TGTGCCAGCAGCCAAGATCAGTGGAGGGGGCTTTTGAACACTGAAGCTTTCTTT
few,TRBJ2-7,TRBV12-3/TRBV12-4,.,CASSATDSYEQYF,TGTGCCAGCAGTGCGACAGACTCCTACGAGCAGTACTTC
.,TRBJ1-1,TRBV6-1,.,CASSEARVGAFF,TGTGCCAGCAGTGAAGCCAGGGTTGGAGCTTTCTTT
.,TRBJ2-7,TRBV10-3,.,CAISERAGSYEQYF,TGTGCCATCAGTGAGCGGGCCGGAAGCTACGAGCAGTACTTC
.,TRBJ1-2,TRBV6-5,.,CASSYGGARGYGYTF,TGTGCCAGCAGTTACGGGGGGGCGCGAGGCTATGGCTACACCTTC
few,TRBJ2-7,TRBV5-4,TRBD2,CASSLNAGVREQYF,TGTGCCAGCAGCTTGAATGCGGGAGTACGAGAGCAGTACTTC
many,TRBJ2-1,TRBV11-1,TRBD2,CASSRGGNSGNNEQFF,TGTGCCAGCAGCCGAGGGGGTAATAGCGGGAACAATGAGCAGTTCTTC
.,TRBJ1-1,TRBV2,.,CASRLDTRNTEAFF,TGTGCCAGCAGATTGGACACCCGAAACACTGAAGCTTTCTTT
.,TRBJ2-7,TRBV19,.,CASSIATLRGYEQYF,TGTGCCAGTAGTATAGCGACCCTCCGGGGGTACGAGCAGTACTTC
.,TRBJ2-2,TRBV6-5,TRBD1,CASSSMTGIGELFF,TGTGCCAGCAGTTCGATGACAGGGATCGGGGAGCTGTTTTTT
many,TRBJ2-2,TRBV12-5,.,CASGLDTGELFF,TGTGCTAGTGGTTTGGACACCGGGGAGCTGTTTTTT
.,TRBJ1-5,TRBV7-2,.,CASSPLGGGQPQHF,TGTGCCAGCAGCCCATTGGGGGGGGGTCAGCCCCAGCATTTT
.,TRBJ1-5,TRBV7-9,.,CASSRGAGGVSNQPQHF,TGTGCCAGCAGCCGGGGGGCCGGAGGGGTTAGCAATCAGCCCCAGCATTTT
few,TRBJ1-2,TRBV9,.,CASSGFIQGYGYTF,TGTGCCAGCAGCGGATTCATACAGGGCTATGGCTACACCTTC
many,TRBJ1-1,TRBV12-3/TRBV12-4,TRBD1,CASSLTGWGTEAFF,TGTGCCAGCAGTTTGACAGGGTGGGGCACTGAAGCTTTCTTT
.,TRBJ1-1,TRBV5-6,.,CASSIRQYEAFF,TGTGCCAGCAGCATAAGACAGTATGAAGCTTTCTTT
.,TRBJ2-7,TRBV4-1,.,CASSQEFTSYEQYF,TGCGCCAGCAGCCAAGAATTCACATCCTACGAGCAGTACTTC
.,TRBJ2-1,TRBV7-3,.,CASSFKGGEQFF,TGTGCCAGCAGCTTTAAGGGCGGTGAGCAGTTCTTC
many,TRBJ2-5,TRBV5-1,TRBD2,CASSSGLAAAKETQYF,TGCGCCAGCAGCTCGGGACTAGCGGCGGCTAAAGAGACCCAGTACTTC
many,TRBJ2-1,TRBV7-8,.,CASSVEAGGNEQFF,TGTGCCAGCAGCGTAGAGGCTGGGGGCAATGAGCAGTTCTTC
few,TRBJ2-5,TRBV7-9,TRBD2,CASSSRGAASGQETQYF,TGTGCCAGCAGCTCGCGGGGAGCGGCTAGCGGCCAAGAGACCCAGTACTTC
few,TRBJ1-1,TRBV3-1,.,CASSQAREGWEAFF,TGTGCCAGCAGCCAAGCGCGAGAGGGTTGGGAAGCTTTCTTT
.,TRBJ1-6,TRBV12-3/TRBV12-4,.,CASSSRNTNSPLHF,TGTGCCAGCAGTTCTCGGAACACTAATTCACCCCTCCACTTT
.,TRBJ1-1,TRBV2,.,CASNLKKNTEAFF,TGTGCCAGCAATCTCAAGAAAAACACTGAAGCTTTCTTT
few,TRBJ2-7,TRBV5-1,.,CASSSVASTYEQYF,TGCGCCAGCAGCTCGGTGGCATCCACCTACGAGCAGTACTTC
few,TRBJ1-2,TRBV5-8,.,CASSFSKGSVPYGYTF,TGTGCCAGCAGCTTTTCCAAGGGCAGCGTTCCCTATGGCTACACCTTC
.,TRBJ2-4,TRBV12-3/TRBV12-4,TRBD2,CASTAGVVKNIQYF,TGTGCCAGCACAGCGGGAGTGGTCAAAAACATTCAGTACTTC
.,TRBJ2-3,TRBV10-2,.,CASSESGPGDVTDTQYF,TGCGCCAGCAGTGAGTCTGGGCCGGGGGATGTGACAGATACGCAGTATTTT
many,TRBJ1-1,TRBV4-1,.,CASSQGLEAFF,TGTGCCAGCAGCCAGGGACTTGAAGCTTTCTTT
few,TRBJ2-7,TRBV4-1,.,CASSQGENSYEQYF,TGCGCCAGCAGCCAGGGGGAAAACTCCTACGAGCAGTACTTC
few,TRBJ1-1,TRBV18,TRBD1,CASSPYGQGNTEAFF,TGTGCCAGCTCACCGTACGGACAGGGGAACACTGAAGCTTTCTTT
many,TRBJ2-1,TRBV28,TRBD2,CASSLGIAGGHNEQFF,TGTGCCAGCAGCCTGGGAATAGCGGGAGGCCACAATGAGCAGTTCTTC
.,TRBJ2-2,TRBV20-1,.,CSARGSPTVNTGELFF,TGCAGTGCTAGAGGAAGCCCGACAGTGAACACCGGGGAGCTGTTTTTT
.,TRBJ1-5,TRBV12-3/TRBV12-4,TRBD1,CASSPRGQGLSQPQHF,TGTGCCAGCAGTCCTCGGGGACAGGGGTTGTCTCAGCCCCAGCATTTT
.,TRBJ1-1,TRBV7-9,.,CASSPLFPEAFF,TGTGCCAGCAGCCCGCTCTTTCCTGAAGCTTTCTTT
few,TRBJ2-7,TRBV3-1,TRBD1,CASSQVMTGAYEQYF,TGTGCCAGCAGCCAAGTTATGACAGGGGCCTACGAGCAGTACTTC
few,TRBJ1-1,TRBV29-1,.,CSVVGGMGTEAFF,TGCAGCGTTGTAGGGGGGATGGGAACTGAAGCTTTCTTT
.,TRBJ1-3,TRBV14,.,CASSQVDSHYSGNTIYF,TGTGCCAGCAGCCAAGTCGACAGCCACTACTCTGGAAACACCATATATTTT
few,TRBJ1-2,TRBV30,.,CAWSVRLGAGDYGYTF,TGTGCCTGGAGTGTACGGTTGGGGGCAGGCGACTATGGCTACACCTTC
many,TRBJ2-5,TRBV7-9,TRBD1,CASSLLTGVEETQYF,TGTGCCAGCAGCTTACTGACAGGGGTGGAAGAGACCCAGTACTTC
few,TRBJ2-3,TRBV10-3,TRBD2,CAISESWIAGGPFTDTQYF,TGTGCCATCAGTGAGTCGTGGATAGCGGGAGGGCCTTTCACAGATACGCAGTATTTT
.,TRBJ1-6,TRBV18,.,CASSPAVDSRKSPLHF,TGTGCCAGCTCACCTGCCGTGGACAGTCGAAAGTCACCCCTCCACTTT
.,TRBJ2-7,TRBV5-1,.,CASSLQQGSSYEQYF,TGCGCCAGCAGCTTGCAGCAGGGCAGCTCCTACGAGCAGTACTTC